These 27 T cell receptor beta chains came from one sample sequenced in a study of control samples from healthy donors and cancer patients. Data came from immunoSEQ multiplex PCR; TCRdb stores just in-frame clones and leaves some out. Among around 130,000 clones listed, 89% were seen once. Sequencing was done on a sample of blood. The receptors shown here come from a man between 45 and 60 years old in good health.

The chain couples TRBV5-1 to TRBJ2-1, with D hard to call. Trimming removed 4 bases at V and 0 bases at J, with 11 bases between. This CDR3 comprises 15 residues. The germline gives CDR1 SGHRS, CDR2 YFSETQ. DNA of the CDR3: TGCGCCAGCAGCCCCACGGATAGCTCCTACAATGAGCAGTTCTTC. Encoded protein: CASSPTDSSYNEQFF.

The chain has TRBV5-4 and TRBJ2-2, with 8 bases fitting TRBD2. With V trimmed by 4 bases and J by 0 bases, 5 bases remained unmatched. This CDR3 contains 16 residues. Germline V gives CDR1 SGHNT, CDR2 YYREEE (reference sequence). In nucleotides, the CDR3 is TGTGCCAGCAGCCCCAGCGGGGGAACGAACACCGGGGAGCTGTTTTTT. The encoded protein is CASSPSGGTNTGELFF.

The chain couples TRBV27 to TRBJ2-1; D is uncertain. CDR1 MNHEY and CDR2 SMNVEV come from the germline V gene (reference sequence). The CDR3 has 13 residues. Trimming removed 0 bases from V and 9 bases from J, with 9 bases in between. The CDR3 is CASSLSGAGEQFF. CDR3 nucleotides: TGTGCCAGCAGTTTATCAGGCGCAGGTGAGCAGTTCTTC.

This sequence joins TRBV5-6 and TRBJ1-4; no clear D. CDR1 is SGHDT and CDR2 is YYEEEE in the germline V gene. V was cut by 2 bases and J by 3 bases, with 11 bases left in between. The CDR3 has 15 amino acids. CDR3 DNA sequence: TGTGCCAGCAGCTTAATCGACGGACCTAATGAAAAACTGTTTTTT. It encodes CASSLIDGPNEKLFF.

The rearrangement links TRBV5-5 to TRBJ1-3, with D unresolved. This CDR3 has 15 amino acids. V lost 0 bases, J lost 1 base, and 8 bases lay in between. Germline CDR1 and CDR2: SGHKS and YYEKEE (reference sequence). Written as DNA, the CDR3 is TGTGCCAGCAGCTTGGGGATTGAATCTGGAAACACCATATATTTT. The encoded protein is CASSLGIESGNTIYF.

The chain couples TRBV9 to TRBJ1-1, with TRBD1 as a possible D gene (5 bases). V was cut by 0 bases and J by 6 bases, with 12 bases left in between. Germline CDR1 is SGDLS and CDR2 is YYNGEE. There are 14 residues in the CDR3. The CDR3 loop reads CASSVGGVVAEAFF. The CDR3 nucleotides read TGTGCCAGCAGCGTAGGGGGGGTGGTGGCTGAAGCTTTCTTT.

The chain employs TRBV24-1 and TRBJ1-2, with 7 bases aligning to TRBD1. V was clipped by 6 bases and J by 6 bases; unmatched bases: 6. CDR1 and CDR2 from the germline V gene are KGHDR and SFDVKD. CDR3 length: 13 residues. This CDR3 reads CATSQGEWDGYTF. For the CDR3, the DNA is TGTGCCACCAGTCAGGGGGAGTGGGATGGCTACACCTTC.

J is TRBJ1-2 and V is TRBV12-3 or TRBV12-4; TRBD1 might be the D (5 bases). Between the trimmed V and J ends, which lost 6 bases and 9 bases, there was a span of 8 bases. The CDR3 length is 10 residues. The CDR3 region has the DNA TGTGCCAGCAGGGGGGAGAGCTACACCTTC. Translation: CASRGESYTF.

The chain recombines TRBV14 with TRBJ2-7; 10 bases align to TRBD1. CDR1 SGHDN and CDR2 FVKESK come from the germline V gene. The CDR3 totals 15 residues. V gave up 2 bases and J gave up 6 bases; unmatched junction bases: 7. The CDR3 bases are TGTGCCAGCAGCCAATCTCGACAGGGGGCAAGCGAGCAGTACTTC. As protein: CASSQSRQGASEQYF.

This rearrangement joins TRBV19 to TRBJ2-3, with D possibly matching TRBD1 (6 bases). The V gene lost 2 bases and the J gene lost 3 bases, with 12 bases spanning the gap. Germline loops: CDR1 LNHDA, CDR2 SQIVND (reference sequence). There are 15 residues in the CDR3. The CDR3 protein is CASSIQGLRTDTQYF. In DNA, the CDR3 is TGTGCCAGTAGTATACAGGGGTTGAGAACAGATACGCAGTATTTT.

The gene calls are TRBV11-3 and TRBJ2-2, with D possibly matching TRBD2 (6 bases). CDR3 length: 16 residues. The germline V and J ends were trimmed by 3 bases and 3 bases, with 14 bases remaining between them. Germline values: CDR1 SGHNT, CDR2 YENEEA. The CDR3 region is CASSFRASEHTGELFF. For the CDR3, the DNA is TGTGCCAGCAGCTTCAGGGCTAGCGAGCACACCGGGGAGCTGTTTTTT.

J is TRBJ2-1 and V is TRBV13, with 8 positions matching TRBD2. CDR3 length equals 15 residues. Germline CDR1 PRHDT, CDR2 FYEKMQ (reference sequence). V lost 3 bases, J lost 5 bases, and 6 bases stayed unmatched. CDR3 region: CASSFSGEAHNEQFF. The CDR3, as DNA: TGTGCCAGCAGCTTTAGCGGGGAAGCGCACAATGAGCAGTTCTTC.

The chain links TRBV27 to TRBJ1-1, with D perhaps matching TRBD1 (6 bases). V gave up 1 base and J gave up 7 bases, with 13 bases separating them. Per germline, CDR1 MNHEY and CDR2 SMNVEV (reference sequence). CDR3 length: 14 amino acids. The CDR3 spells CASSLYRGRDEAFF. CDR3 bases: TGTGCCAGCAGTTTATACCGGGGGCGGGATGAAGCTTTCTTT.

The rearrangement links TRBV30 to TRBJ2-6; D possibly corresponds to TRBD1 (5 bases). The germline V gene encodes CDR1 GTSNPN and CDR2 SVGIG (reference sequence). This CDR3 has 18 residues. V was pared by 1 base and J by 0 bases, with 16 bases between. The CDR3, as DNA: TGTGCCTGGAGTGGGGGCAGTCCAGTACACTCTGGGGCCAACGTCCTGACTTTC. Its protein product is CAWSGGSPVHSGANVLTF.

The rearrangement uses TRBV7-6 and TRBJ1-2; no clear D. The CDR3 has 15 amino acids. The V gene lost 1 base and the J gene lost 6 bases, with 15 bases spanning the gap. Germline-derived CDR1 and CDR2 are SGHVS and FNYEAQ. CDR3 DNA sequence: TGTGCCAGCAGCTTAGAGGATCGGGGAATGGATGGCTACACCTTC. Translation gives CASSLEDRGMDGYTF.

This clone was recorded once. V is TRBV6-5 and J is TRBJ1-1; a possible D gene is TRBD1 (6 bases). The germline gives CDR1 MNHEY, CDR2 SVGAGI. Trimming took 2 bases from V and 6 from J, leaving 7 bases between them. The CDR3 spans 12 residues. The CDR3 DNA is TGTGCCAGCAGTTACAGGGGGTCTGAAGCTTTCTTT. Residues: CASSYRGSEAFF.

This chain uses TRBV12-3 or TRBV12-4 with TRBJ1-5; no clear D. This CDR3 has 13 amino acids. V lost 1 base and J 5 bases, leaving 6 bases between the germline ends. CDR3 DNA: TGTGCCAGCAGTTTAGACAGATATCAGCCCCAGCATTTT. Its translation is CASSLDRYQPQHF.

The chain uses TRBV19 and TRBJ1-2; 10 bases line up with TRBD1. CDR3 length equals 16 residues. CDR1 is LNHDA and CDR2 is SQIVND in the germline V gene (reference sequence). With 1 base clipped from V and 4 bases from J, the junction kept 6 bases outside the gene matches. CDR3 bases: TGTGCCAGTAGTATAGGGGGACAGGGGACGCCCTATGGCTACACCTTC. This codes for CASSIGGQGTPYGYTF.

This sequence joins TRBV7-9 and TRBJ1-2; D is undetermined. This CDR3 has 15 residues. CDR1 and CDR2 from the germline V gene are SEHNR and FQNEAQ (reference sequence). Trimming shortened V by 5 bases and J by 1 base, and 14 bases separated the two germline ends. The CDR3 DNA reads TGTGCCAGCAGCCCCCTACTGACATTTAACTATGGCTACACCTTC. It is translated as CASSPLLTFNYGYTF.

This clone was seen only once. V usage is TRBV5-1 and J usage is TRBJ1-5; 8 nucleotides align to TRBD1. CDR1 and CDR2 (germline): SGHRS, YFSETQ. After removal of 1 base from V and 6 bases from J, the junction contained 6 bases not matched to a gene. The CDR3 loop spans 15 amino acids. CDR3 in DNA: TGCGCCAGCAGCTTGCCACAGGGGGTTGGTCAGCCCCAGCATTTT. As protein: CASSLPQGVGQPQHF. Together with reference TRBV5-1 and TRBJ1-5, the CDR3 gives the full variable domain: KAGVTQTPRYLIKTRGQQVTLSCSPISGHRSVSWYQQTPGQGLQFLFEYFSETQRNKGNFPGRFSGRQFSNSRSEMNVSTLELGDSALYLCASSLPQGVGQPQHFGDGTRLSIL.

The chain is built from TRBV10-2 and TRBJ2-1; TRBD2 matches at 9 bases. Losses at the gene ends were 3 bases for V and 0 bases for J; bases not matched to a gene: 3. Germline CDR1 reads WSHSY; CDR2 reads SAAADI. This CDR3 comprises 16 residues. DNA of the CDR3: TGCGCCAGCAGTGAACTAGCGGGTGTCTCCTACAATGAGCAGTTCTTC. The encoded protein is CASSELAGVSYNEQFF.

The J gene is TRBJ2-7, the V gene TRBV4-1, with D maybe TRBD2 (5 bases). Germline lookup yields CDR1 MGHRA and CDR2 YSYEKL. Deletions cut 1 base from V and 4 bases from J, with 11 bases between. There are 14 residues in the CDR3. The CDR3 protein is CASSQGGVAYEQYF. The DNA for the CDR3 is TGCGCCAGCAGCCAAGGGGGAGTAGCTTACGAGCAGTACTTC.

The chain joins TRBV5-1 to TRBJ2-3; possible D gene TRBD2, 5 bases. The CDR3 length is 17 residues. Germline V gene sequence: CDR1 SGHRS, CDR2 YFSETQ. Trimming shortened V by 3 bases and J by 0 bases, and 17 bases separated the two germline ends. CDR3 amino acids: CASSSPPGSPSTDTQYF. CDR3 in DNA: TGCGCCAGCAGCTCGCCTCCGGGATCGCCTAGCACAGATACGCAGTATTTT.

This chain links TRBV7-2 with TRBJ1-5; TRBD1 matches at 7 bases. The CDR3 extends over 14 amino acids. CDR1 and CDR2 from the germline V gene are SGHTA and FQGNSA. The trim removed 5 bases at V and 6 bases at J, leaving 7 bases unmatched. The CDR3 is CASSLDRVSQPQHF. Here the CDR3 DNA reads TGTGCCAGCAGCCTTGACAGGGTCAGTCAGCCCCAGCATTTT.

This chain's CDR3 is CASSQGGSGAYNEQFF. The CDR3 DNA reads TGCGCCAGCAGCCAAGGGGGTAGCGGGGCGTACAATGAGCAGTTCTTC. The chain employs TRBV4-1 and TRBJ2-1; 8 bases are a match to TRBD2. Germline V gives CDR1 MGHRA, CDR2 YSYEKL. This CDR3 has 16 residues. Germline trimming cut 1 base from V and 4 bases from J; bases unmatched to any gene: 6.

The count of this clone is one. The chain has TRBV4-2 and TRBJ2-7; possibly TRBD1 or TRBD2 for D (6 bases each). The CDR3 extends over 15 amino acids. The V and J ends lost 3 bases and 2 bases respectively, with 14 bases between them. Germline V gene sequence: CDR1 LGHNA, CDR2 YNFKEQ. The CDR3 protein is CASSQGGHAAYEQYF. The CDR3 DNA reads TGTGCCAGCAGCCAGGGGGGACACGCCGCCTACGAGCAGTACTTC.

This chain links TRBV19 with TRBJ2-3; D is undetermined. Trimming shortened V by 8 bases and J by 4 bases, and 16 bases separated the two germline ends. CDR3 length: 14 residues. In germline, CDR1 is LNHDA, CDR2 SQIVND (reference sequence). The CDR3 coding sequence is TGTGCCAGTTCGGACCTTTTGGCGGCAGATACGCAGTATTTT. Its protein is CASSDLLAADTQYF.